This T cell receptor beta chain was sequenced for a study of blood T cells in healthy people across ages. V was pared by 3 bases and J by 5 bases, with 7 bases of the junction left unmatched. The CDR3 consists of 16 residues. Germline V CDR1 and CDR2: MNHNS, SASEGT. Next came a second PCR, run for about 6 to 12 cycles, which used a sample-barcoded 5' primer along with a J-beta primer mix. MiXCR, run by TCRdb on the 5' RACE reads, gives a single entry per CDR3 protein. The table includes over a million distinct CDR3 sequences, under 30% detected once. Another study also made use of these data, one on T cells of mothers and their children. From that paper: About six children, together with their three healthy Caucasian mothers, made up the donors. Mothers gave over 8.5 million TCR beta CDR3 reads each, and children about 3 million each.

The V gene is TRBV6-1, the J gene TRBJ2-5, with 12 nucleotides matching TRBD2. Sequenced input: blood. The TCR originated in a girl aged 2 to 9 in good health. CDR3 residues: CASSDILAGGTETQYF. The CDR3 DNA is TGTGCCAGCAGTGACATACTAGCGGGAGGAACGGAGACCCAGTACTTC.